These T cell receptor beta chains were read from a single sample in a study of blood T cell repertoires in COVID-19. The protocol was immunoSEQ multiplex PCR, while the TCRdb copy is restricted to in-frame clones and leaves out a portion. The sample includes about 210,000 clones, roughly 80% of them seen just once. The sequenced sample consisted of peripheral blood. Source of these receptors: a woman aged 80 or older with COVID-19, enrolled during active disease. Each CDR3 is given with its conserved first and last residue. The order of the fields is V gene, clone size, J gene, D gene, CDR3 DNA, CDR3 protein. The D gene is left open where the match is weak. Not all rows give a size; the values are once, few, many and, for expanded clones, a class.

>TRBV27|.|TRBJ1-1|.
TGTGCCAGCTCACCCGCAGGGTGGGCTGAAGCTTTCTTT
CASSPAGWAEAFF
>TRBV9|.|TRBJ2-3|.
TGTGCCAGCAGCGCCTGGGGGGTGGGCACAGATACGCAGTATTTT
CASSAWGVGTDTQYF
>TRBV9|.|TRBJ1-3|.
TGTGCCAGCAGCGTAGATCTGACTGCCGCCTCTGGAAACACCATATATTTT
CASSVDLTAASGNTIYF
>TRBV7-9|.|TRBJ1-2|.
TGTGCCAGCAGCCGGGAGACATATGGCTACACCTTC
CASSRETYGYTF
>TRBV19|.|TRBJ2-2|TRBD1
TGTGCCACGAGTATAGGGACGGGACAGGGGGACACCGGGGAGCTGTTTTTT
CATSIGTGQGDTGELFF
>TRBV10-2|once|TRBJ2-3|.
TGCGCCAGCAGGGATGGAGGAGTGCACACAGATACGCAGTATTTT
CASRDGGVHTDTQYF
>TRBV6-2/TRBV6-3|.|TRBJ2-1|TRBD2
TGTGCCAGCAGCCGAATGGGACTAGCGCCCAATGAGCAGTTCTTC
CASSRMGLAPNEQFF
>TRBV24-1|.|TRBJ2-1|TRBD1
TGTGCCACCAGTGAGGCCGGGACAGGGTCTCATGAGCAGTTCTTC
CATSEAGTGSHEQFF
>TRBV9|few|TRBJ1-4|.
TGTGCCAGCACCCGGGACGGTGGAGGGTTTTCTGAAAAACTGTTTTTT
CASTRDGGGFSEKLFF
>TRBV18|.|TRBJ1-1|.
TGTGCCAGCTCACCAGGAATTCAGGGCACTGAAGCTTTCTTT
CASSPGIQGTEAFF
>TRBV9|.|TRBJ2-5|TRBD2
TGTGCCAGCAGCTACACTAGCGGGGGCCGTTCAGAGACCCAGTACTTC
CASSYTSGGRSETQYF